This T cell receptor beta chain was profiled in a study of graft-versus-host responses after intestinal transplantation. The CDR3 length is 13 residues. V lost 6 bases, J lost 3 bases, and 12 bases lay in between. Looked up from germline, CDR1 is LNHDA and CDR2 is SQIVND (reference sequence). Sequencing was performed with immunoSEQ multiplex PCR; in TCRdb, only in-frame clones are kept and a portion is missing. The repertoire consists of about 24,000 clones, with approximately 85% occurring once and the leading ten covering 0.95% to 1%. Sequences were derived from PBMCs, sampled around 14 months after intestinal transplant. The clonotype comes from a human patient who received an intestinal transplant, so some T cells may come from the graft donor. This chain uses TRBV19 with TRBJ2-7; D may be TRBD2 (5 bases). The CDR3 region is CASRRELDYEQYF. In nucleotides, the CDR3 is TGTGCCAGTAGGAGGGAGCTAGACTACGAGCAGTACTTC.